This T cell receptor (beta chain) is from a study of blood T cells in healthy people across ages. Overall study results and limits: Researchers said unsorted PBMCs prevented a conclusive naive versus antigen-experienced comparison.

This clonotype was counted between two and nine times. What it binds is not known. The V gene end was trimmed by 6 bases and the J gene end by 8 bases; junction bases not matched to a gene: 9. The CDR3 has 15 residues. Combining a sample-barcoded 5' primer with a J-beta primer mix, a second PCR ran for 7 to 11 cycles. TCRdb re-called the 5' RACE reads with MiXCR, one entry per CDR3 protein. The sample carries about 970,000 distinct CDR3 sequences, approximately 50% recorded once. Every donor contributed 8 to 10 milliliters of peripheral blood by blood draw. This chain connects TRBV12-3 or TRBV12-4 to TRBJ2-7; 14 bases agree with TRBD2. Material for sequencing was blood. This clonotype was sampled from a woman aged 55-75 years in good health. This CDR3 is CASSFSGLAGGKQYF. In nucleotides, the CDR3 is TGTGCCAGCAGCTTTAGCGGACTAGCGGGGGGAAAGCAGTACTTC.